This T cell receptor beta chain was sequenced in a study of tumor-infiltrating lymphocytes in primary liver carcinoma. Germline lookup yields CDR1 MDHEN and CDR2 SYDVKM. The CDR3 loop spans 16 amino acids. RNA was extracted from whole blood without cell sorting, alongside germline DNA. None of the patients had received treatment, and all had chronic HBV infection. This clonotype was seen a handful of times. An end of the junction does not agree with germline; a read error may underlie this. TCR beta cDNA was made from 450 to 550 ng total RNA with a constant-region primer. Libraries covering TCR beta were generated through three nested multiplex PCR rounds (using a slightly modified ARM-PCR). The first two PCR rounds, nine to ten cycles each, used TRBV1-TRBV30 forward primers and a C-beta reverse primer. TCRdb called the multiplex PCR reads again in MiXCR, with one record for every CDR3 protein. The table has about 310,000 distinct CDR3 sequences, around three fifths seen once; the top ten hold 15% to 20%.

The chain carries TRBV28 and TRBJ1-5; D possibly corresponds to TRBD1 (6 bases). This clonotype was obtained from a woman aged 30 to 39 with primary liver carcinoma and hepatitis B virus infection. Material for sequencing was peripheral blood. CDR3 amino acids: CVSSLGRGQNNQPQHF. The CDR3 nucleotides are TGTGTCAGCAGCCTCGGACGGGGGCAGAACAATCAGCCCCAGCATTTT.